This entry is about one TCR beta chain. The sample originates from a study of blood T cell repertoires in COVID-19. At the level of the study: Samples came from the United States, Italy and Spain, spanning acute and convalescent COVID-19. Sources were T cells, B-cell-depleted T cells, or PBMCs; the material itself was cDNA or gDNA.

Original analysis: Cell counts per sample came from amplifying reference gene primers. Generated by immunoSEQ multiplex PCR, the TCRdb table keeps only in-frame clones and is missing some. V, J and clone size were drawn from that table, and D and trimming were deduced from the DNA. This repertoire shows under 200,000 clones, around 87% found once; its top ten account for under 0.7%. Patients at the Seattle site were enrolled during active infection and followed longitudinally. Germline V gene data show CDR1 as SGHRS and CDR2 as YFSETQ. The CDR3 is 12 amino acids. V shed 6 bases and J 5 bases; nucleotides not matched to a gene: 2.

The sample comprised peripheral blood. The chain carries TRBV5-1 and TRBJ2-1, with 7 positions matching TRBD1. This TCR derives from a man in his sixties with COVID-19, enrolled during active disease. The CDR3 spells CASIGGHNEQFF. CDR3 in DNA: TGCGCCAGCATAGGGGGCCACAATGAGCAGTTCTTC.